This record concerns one T cell receptor (beta chain) sequence. Produced via immunoSEQ multiplex PCR; TCRdb's table is partial and in-frame only. The profile shows some 87,000 clones, 80% to 90% of them singletons. This sample was taken from a study of blood T cell repertoires in COVID-19. The sample taken for sequencing was peripheral blood. This TCR was recovered from a man older than 75 with active or convalescent COVID-19.

The CDR3 DNA reads TGTGCCATCAGTGTTGGTCTAGCGGGCAAATCGGGCACAGATACGCAGTATTTT. Protein: CAISVGLAGKSGTDTQYF. The chain combines TRBV10-3 with TRBJ2-3, with 8 positions matching TRBD2. V shed 4 bases, J shed 1 base, and the junction held 13 bases outside the gene matches. In germline, CDR1 is ENHRY, CDR2 SYGVKD. This CDR3 is 18 amino acids long.